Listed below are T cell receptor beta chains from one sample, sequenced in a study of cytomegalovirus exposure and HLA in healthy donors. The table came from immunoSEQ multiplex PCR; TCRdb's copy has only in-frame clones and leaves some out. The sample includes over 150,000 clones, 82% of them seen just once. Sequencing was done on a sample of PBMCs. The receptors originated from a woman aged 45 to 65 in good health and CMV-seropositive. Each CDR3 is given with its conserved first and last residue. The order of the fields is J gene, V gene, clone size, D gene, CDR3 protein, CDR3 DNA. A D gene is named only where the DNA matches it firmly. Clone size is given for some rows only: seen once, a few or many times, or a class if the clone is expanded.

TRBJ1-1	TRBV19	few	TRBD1	CASGRRQGDLNTEAFF	TGTGCCAGTGGACGAAGACAGGGGGACCTGAACACTGAAGCTTTCTTT
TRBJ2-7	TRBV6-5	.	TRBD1	CASSPRDRGYEQYF	TGTGCCAGCAGTCCCCGGGACAGGGGTTACGAGCAGTACTTC
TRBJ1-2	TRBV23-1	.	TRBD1	CASGPPDRGDYGYTF	TGCGCCAGCGGCCCCCCGGACAGGGGAGACTATGGCTACACCTTC
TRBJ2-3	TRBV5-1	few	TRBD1	CASTLQTGDTDTQYF	TGCGCCAGCACCCTTCAGACAGGGGACACAGATACGCAGTATTTT
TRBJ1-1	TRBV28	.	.	CASRWGNTEAFF	TGTGCCAGCAGGTGGGGCAACACTGAAGCTTTCTTT
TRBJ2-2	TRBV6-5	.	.	CASSSVGQNTGELFF	TGTGCCAGCAGTTCCGTGGGACAGAACACCGGGGAGCTGTTTTTT
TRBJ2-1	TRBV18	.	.	CASSDISSYNEQFF	TGTGCCAGTTCTGACATAAGCTCCTACAATGAGCAGTTCTTC
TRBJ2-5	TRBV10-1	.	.	CASSSGTTQETQYF	TGCGCCAGCAGTTCCGGGACAACTCAAGAGACCCAGTACTTC
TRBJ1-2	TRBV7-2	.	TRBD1	CASSSTWTGGSNYGYTF	TGTGCCAGCAGCTCAACTTGGACAGGGGGCTCTAACTATGGCTACACCTTC
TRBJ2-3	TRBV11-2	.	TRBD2	CASSPYRGGGLTYTQYF	TGTGCCAGCAGCCCCTACCGTGGGGGGGGACTAACCTATACGCAGTATTTT
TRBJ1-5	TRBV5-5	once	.	CASSFLPRDQPQHF	TGTGCCAGCAGCTTCCTACCGCGGGATCAGCCCCAGCATTTT
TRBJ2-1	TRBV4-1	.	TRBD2	CASSQGTSGSFEQFF	TGCGCCAGCAGCCAAGGGACTAGCGGGAGCTTCGAGCAGTTCTTC
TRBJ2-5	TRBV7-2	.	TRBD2	CASSLKGSGRAWETQYF	TGTGCCAGCAGCTTAAAGGGAAGCGGGAGGGCTTGGGAGACCCAGTACTTC
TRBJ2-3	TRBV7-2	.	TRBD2	CASSLGPTGGTDTQYF	TGTGCCAGCAGCTTAGGTCCGACGGGGGGGACAGATACGCAGTATTTT
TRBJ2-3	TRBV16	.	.	CASSHPSGTQYF	TGTGCCAGCAGCCACCCCTCGGGTACGCAGTATTTT
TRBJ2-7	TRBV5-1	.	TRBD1	CASSDRGYTYEQYF	TGCGCCAGCAGCGACAGGGGATACACCTACGAGCAGTACTTC
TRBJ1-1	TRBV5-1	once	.	CASSLSGLEAFF	TGCGCCAGCAGCTTGTCGGGTCTCGAAGCTTTCTTT
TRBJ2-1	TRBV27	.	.	CASSFGIAAYNEQFF	TGTGCCAGCAGTTTCGGAATAGCGGCTTACAATGAGCAGTTCTTC
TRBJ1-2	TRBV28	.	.	CASSLSGQNYGYTF	TGTGCCAGCAGCCTCAGTGGCCAGAACTATGGCTACACCTTC
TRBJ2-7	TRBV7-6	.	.	CASSLTSQGYEQYF	TGTGCCAGCAGCTTAACTAGCCAGGGCTACGAGCAGTACTTC
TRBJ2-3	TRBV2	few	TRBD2	CASSGGDYQDTQYF	TGTGCCAGCTCTGGGGGGGACTACCAAGATACGCAGTATTTT
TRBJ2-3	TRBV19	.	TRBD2	CASKPGLAYTDTQYF	TGTGCCAGTAAACCGGGACTAGCTTATACAGATACGCAGTATTTT
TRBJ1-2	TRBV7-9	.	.	CASSLRGTDGYTF	TGTGCCAGCAGCTTAAGGGGAACGGATGGCTACACCTTC
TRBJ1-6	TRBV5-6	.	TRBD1	CASSRDRNSPLHF	TGTGCCAGCAGCCGGGACAGAAATTCACCCCTCCACTTT
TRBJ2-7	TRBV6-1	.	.	CASNLGQLPGEQYF	TGTGCCAGCAACTTAGGACAGCTCCCGGGCGAGCAGTACTTC
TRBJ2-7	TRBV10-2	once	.	CATKRQAEGEQYF	TGCGCCACAAAACGCCAGGCAGAAGGCGAGCAGTACTTC
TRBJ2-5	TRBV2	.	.	CASSLAGAAQYF	TGTGCCAGCAGTCTGGCTGGGGCGGCCCAGTACTTC
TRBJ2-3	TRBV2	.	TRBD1	CASRTTGETDTQYF	TGTGCCAGCAGGACTACAGGGGAGACAGATACGCAGTATTTT
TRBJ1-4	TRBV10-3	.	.	CAIKRTDATNEKLFF	TGTGCCATCAAGCGGACGGATGCAACTAATGAAAAACTGTTTTTT
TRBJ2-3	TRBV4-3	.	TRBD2	CASSRWGGGAGTQYF	TGCGCCAGCAGCCGGTGGGGCGGGGGGGCCGGTACGCAGTATTTT
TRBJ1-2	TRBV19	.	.	CASSPEADSYGYTF	TGTGCCAGTTCCCCGGAGGCAGACTCCTATGGCTACACCTTC
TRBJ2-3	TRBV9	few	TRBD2	CASSPGLAGAGDTQYF	TGTGCCAGCAGCCCGGGACTAGCGGGGGCCGGAGATACGCAGTATTTT
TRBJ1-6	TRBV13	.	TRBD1	CASSFLQGSPLHF	TGTGCCAGCAGCTTCCTACAGGGGTCACCCCTCCACTTT
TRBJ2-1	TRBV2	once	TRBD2	CASSEAVEREGVYNEQFF	TGTGCCAGCAGTGAAGCGGTAGAGCGGGAGGGCGTCTACAATGAGCAGTTCTTC
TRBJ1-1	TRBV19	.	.	CASIGGRILDTEAFF	TGTGCCAGTATAGGAGGGAGGATCCTGGACACTGAAGCTTTCTTT
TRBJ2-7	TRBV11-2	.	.	CASSLGPPPGNF	TGTGCCAGCAGCTTAGGACCACCCCCGGGGAACTTC
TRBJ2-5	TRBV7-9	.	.	CASSLNSQKETQYF	TGTGCCAGCAGCTTAAACAGCCAGAAGGAGACCCAGTACTTC
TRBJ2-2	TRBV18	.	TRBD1	CASSRQDRGRNTGELFF	TGTGCCAGCTCACGTCAAGACAGGGGGCGGAACACCGGGGAGCTGTTTTTT
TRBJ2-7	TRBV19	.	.	CASSIRKHGAYEQYF	TGTGCCAGTAGTATTAGAAAACACGGAGCCTACGAGCAGTACTTC
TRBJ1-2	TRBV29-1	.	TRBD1	CSVERDRSYGYTF	TGCAGCGTTGAAAGGGACAGGTCTTATGGCTACACCTTC
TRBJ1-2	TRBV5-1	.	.	CASSGPGDGYTF	TGCGCCAGCAGCGGGCCAGGGGACGGCTACACCTTC
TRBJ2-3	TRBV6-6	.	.	CASSYLAYSTDTQYF	TGTGCCAGCAGTTACCTAGCCTACAGCACAGATACGCAGTATTTT
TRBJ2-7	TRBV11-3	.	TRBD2	CASSLWEGEQYF	TGTGCCAGCAGCTTATGGGAGGGCGAGCAGTACTTC
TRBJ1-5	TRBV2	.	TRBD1	CASKDRGNQPQHF	TGTGCCAGCAAGGACAGGGGCAATCAGCCCCAGCATTTT
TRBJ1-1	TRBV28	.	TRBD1	CASRTGGTEAFF	TGTGCCAGCAGGACAGGGGGAACTGAAGCTTTCTTT
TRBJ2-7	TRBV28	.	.	CASRAPGRGGDEQYF	TGTGCCAGCAGAGCTCCGGGACGTGGAGGGGACGAGCAGTACTTC
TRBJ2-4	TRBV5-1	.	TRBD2	CASSLDTSGGNIQYF	TGCGCCAGCAGCTTGGACACTAGCGGGGGAAACATTCAGTACTTC
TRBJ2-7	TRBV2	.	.	CASSGQSIYEQYF	TGTGCCAGCAGCGGACAGAGTATCTACGAGCAGTACTTC
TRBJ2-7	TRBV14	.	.	CASSQDRRAEQYF	TGTGCCAGCAGCCAAGATAGGAGAGCCGAGCAGTACTTC
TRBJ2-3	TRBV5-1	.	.	CASSLRVTSTDTQYF	TGCGCCAGCAGCTTGAGAGTAACTAGCACAGATACGCAGTATTTT
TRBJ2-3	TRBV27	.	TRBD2	CASRLSVLAATDTQYF	TGTGCCAGCAGACTTAGTGTACTAGCGGCCACAGATACGCAGTATTTT
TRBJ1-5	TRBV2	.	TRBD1	CASSGQGAENQPQHF	TGTGCCAGCAGTGGACAGGGGGCGGAAAATCAGCCCCAGCATTTT
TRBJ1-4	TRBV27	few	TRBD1	CASSLNAGTGNEKLFF	TGTGCCAGCAGTTTAAATGCCGGGACAGGGAATGAAAAACTGTTTTTT
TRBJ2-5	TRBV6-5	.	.	CASSYSLGGAETQYF	TGTGCCAGCAGTTACTCGCTCGGGGGTGCGGAGACCCAGTACTTC